The entry below gives a single T cell receptor (beta chain) sequence along with its context. Its antigen is not known. The CDR3 length is 13 residues. V shed 3 bases and J 3 bases; nucleotides not matched to a gene: 2. Per the germline V gene, CDR1 is LGHNA and CDR2 is YNFKEQ. This sample is drawn from a study of CD8 T cells in ankylosing spondylitis. The authors made TCR beta libraries by quantitative 5'-RACE with molecular barcodes. Each CDR3 protein is one row after TCRdb ran MiXCR on the 5' RACE reads. Here the sample spans under 150,000 distinct CDR3 sequences, roughly 17% being singletons. General study findings and limits: Significantly higher representation of disease-linked clones was reported for matched ankylosing spondylitis synovial fluid. Roughly 8 highly homologous variants made up a TCR beta motif that seemed to typify ankylosing spondylitis blood. CD8+ cells made up the disease-linked clones, which were relatively rare in peripheral blood.

Sequencing was carried out using blood, either unsorted or a sorted T cell fraction (not recorded which). This chain joins TRBV4-2 and TRBJ2-7; TRBD2 aligns across 7 bases. This receptor was taken from a male donor with ankylosing spondylitis. Written as DNA, the CDR3 is TGTGCCAGCAGCCAGCTAGCGGTCTACGAGCAGTACTTC. Protein: CASSQLAVYEQYF.